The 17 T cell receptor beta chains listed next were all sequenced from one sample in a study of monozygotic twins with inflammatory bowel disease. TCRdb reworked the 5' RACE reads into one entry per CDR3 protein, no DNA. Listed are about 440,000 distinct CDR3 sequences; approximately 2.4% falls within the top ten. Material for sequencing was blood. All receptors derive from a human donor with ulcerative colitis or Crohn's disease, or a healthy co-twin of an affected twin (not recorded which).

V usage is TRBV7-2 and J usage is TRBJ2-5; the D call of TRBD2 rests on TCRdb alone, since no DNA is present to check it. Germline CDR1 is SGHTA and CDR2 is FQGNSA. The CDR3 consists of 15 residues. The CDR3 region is CASIAGGRLGETQYF.

CDR3 in amino acids: CASSLDDRDRGYTF. V and J are TRBV5-1 and TRBJ1-2; lacking DNA, the TRBD1 call made by TCRdb goes unchecked. This CDR3 spans 14 amino acids. Per germline, CDR1 SGHRS and CDR2 YFSETQ.

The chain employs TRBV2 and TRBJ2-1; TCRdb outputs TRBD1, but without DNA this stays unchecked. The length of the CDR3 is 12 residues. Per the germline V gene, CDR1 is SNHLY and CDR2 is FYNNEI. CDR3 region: CASNPGTNEQFF.

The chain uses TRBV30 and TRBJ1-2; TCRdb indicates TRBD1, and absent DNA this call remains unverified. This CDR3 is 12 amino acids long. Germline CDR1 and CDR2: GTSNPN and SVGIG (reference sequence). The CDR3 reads CAWDRGDYGYTF.

CDR3 sequence reads: CASSPQGNTVYF. The chain combines TRBV4-2 with TRBJ1-3. From germline, CDR1 is LGHNA and CDR2 YNFKEQ. CDR3 length: 12 residues.

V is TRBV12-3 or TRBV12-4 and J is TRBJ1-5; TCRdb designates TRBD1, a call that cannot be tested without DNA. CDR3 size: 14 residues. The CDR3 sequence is CASSQQGLDQPQHF.

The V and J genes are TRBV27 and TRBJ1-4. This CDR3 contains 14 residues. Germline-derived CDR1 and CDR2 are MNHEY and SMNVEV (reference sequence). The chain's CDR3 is CASSLQGRGEKLFF. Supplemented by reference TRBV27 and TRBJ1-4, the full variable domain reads EAQVTQNPRYLITVTGKKLTVTCSQNMNHEYMSWYRQDPGLGLRQIYYSMNVEVTDKGDVPEGYKVSRKEKRNFPLILESPSPNQTSLYFCASSLQGRGEKLFFGSGTQLSVL.

The CDR3: CASSFDRKNTGELFF. V and J are TRBV27 and TRBJ2-2; TCRdb returns TRBD1, unconfirmable since there is no DNA. The CDR3 runs to 15 residues. Per germline, CDR1 MNHEY and CDR2 SMNVEV (reference sequence).

CDR3 residues: CSVQKGTLLYNEQFF. The chain combines TRBV29-1 with TRBJ2-1; TCRdb's D gene call, TRBD1, goes unchecked for lack of DNA. The CDR3 is made up of 15 amino acids. The V gene's germline CDR1 is SQVTM and CDR2 ANQGSEA.

This CDR3 is CASSYSMAGPELFF. The rearrangement uses TRBV6-5 and TRBJ2-1; TCRdb indicates TRBD1, and absent DNA this call remains unverified. The CDR3 is made up of 14 amino acids. Germline CDR1 reads MNHEY; CDR2 reads SVGAGI.

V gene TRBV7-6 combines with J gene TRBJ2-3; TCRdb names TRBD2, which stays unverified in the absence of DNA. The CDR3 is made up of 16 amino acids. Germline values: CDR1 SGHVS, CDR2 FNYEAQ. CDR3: CASSPGLAGALDTQYF.

CDR3 sequence: CASSIHRTVGGELFF. The chain has TRBV7-8 and TRBJ2-2; TCRdb's D gene call, TRBD1, goes unchecked for lack of DNA. CDR3 length: 15 residues. Germline CDR1 and CDR2: SGHVS and FQNEAQ.

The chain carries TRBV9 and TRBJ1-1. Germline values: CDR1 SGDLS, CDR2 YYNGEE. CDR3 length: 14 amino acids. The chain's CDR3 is CASSPRLQNTEAFF.

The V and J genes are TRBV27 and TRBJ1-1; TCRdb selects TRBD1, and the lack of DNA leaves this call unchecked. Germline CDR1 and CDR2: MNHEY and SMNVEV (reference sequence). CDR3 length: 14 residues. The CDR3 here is CASSWQGGGTEAFF.

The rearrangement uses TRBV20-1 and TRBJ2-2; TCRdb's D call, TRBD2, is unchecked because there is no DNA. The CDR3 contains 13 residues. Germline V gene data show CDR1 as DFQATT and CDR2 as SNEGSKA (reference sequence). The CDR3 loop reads CSALAANTGELFF.

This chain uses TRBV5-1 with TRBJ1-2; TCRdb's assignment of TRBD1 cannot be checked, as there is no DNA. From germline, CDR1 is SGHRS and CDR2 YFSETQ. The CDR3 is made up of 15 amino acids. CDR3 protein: CASSLGTGFDYGYTF.

The CDR3 protein is CASRGTGPTRF. The chain recombines TRBV2 with TRBJ2-5; TCRdb's assignment of TRBD1 cannot be checked, as there is no DNA. Germline assignment: CDR1 SNHLY and CDR2 FYNNEI. CDR3 length: 11 residues.